One sample yielded the 8 T cell receptor beta chains listed below, sequenced in a study of cytomegalovirus exposure and HLA in healthy donors. The PCR made use of 60 Vbeta and 13 Jbeta primers. The table came from immunoSEQ multiplex PCR; TCRdb's copy has only in-frame clones and leaves some out. The data contain tens of thousands of clones, more than 60% of them singletons. Sample: PBMCs. The receptors were gathered from a man in his forties in good health and CMV-seronegative.

This chain uses TRBV9 with TRBJ1-2; tentative D call: TRBD1 (6 bases). Germline V gives CDR1 SGDLS, CDR2 YYNGEE. CDR3 length equals 14 residues. The V end was cut by 3 bases, the J end by 6 bases, with 15 bases between. CDR3 loop: CASSAIQGQDGYTF. Here the CDR3 DNA reads TGTGCCAGCAGCGCCATCCAGGGGCAGGATGGCTACACCTTC. The whole variable domain, filled in from reference TRBV9 and TRBJ1-2, reads DSGVTQTPKHLITATGQRVTLRCSPRSGDLSVYWYQQSLDQGLQFLIQYYNGEERAKGNILERFSAQQFPDLHSELNLSSLELGDSALYFCASSAIQGQDGYTFGSGTRLTVV.

This rearrangement joins TRBV28 to TRBJ1-5, with no clear D. CDR1 is MDHEN, CDR2 SYDVKM, per germline. This CDR3 has 14 amino acids. V lost 2 bases to trimming and J lost 7 bases, with 12 bases between them. CDR3 loop: CASSLRRDYQPQHF. The CDR3 coding sequence is TGTGCCAGCAGTTTACGGAGGGATTACCAGCCCCAGCATTTT.

The chain uses TRBV6-5 and TRBJ1-2, with D possibly being TRBD1 (6 bases). V shed 7 bases and J shed 4 bases, with 19 bases lying between them. Germline assignment: CDR1 MNHEY and CDR2 SVGAGI. The CDR3 length is 15 residues. The CDR3 coding sequence is TGTGCCAGCACCCAGGACAAGGACAGCTTCTATGGCTACACCTTC. It translates to CASTQDKDSFYGYTF.

V usage is TRBV18 and J usage is TRBJ2-7; a possible D gene is TRBD1 (5 bases). Germline assignment: CDR1 KGHSH and CDR2 LQKENI. This CDR3 is 14 amino acids long. Trimming removed 2 bases from V and 5 bases from J, with 13 bases in between. The CDR3 DNA sequence: TGTGCCAGCTCACCAGCAGGGATCCTCCACGAGCAGTACTTC. Its protein product is CASSPAGILHEQYF.

In this sample, this clone turned up many times. The chain couples TRBV7-8 to TRBJ2-3, with D possibly being TRBD1 (7 bases). The ends were cut back, 1 base at V and 5 bases at J, with 13 bases in the middle. This CDR3 is 15 amino acids long. Germline loops: CDR1 SGHVS, CDR2 FQNEAQ. CDR3 nucleotides: TGTGCCAGCAGCTTAGAGGACAGGCGGGGAGATACGCAGTATTTT. It specifies CASSLEDRRGDTQYF.

The V gene is TRBV9, the J gene TRBJ2-7; D possibly corresponds to TRBD2 (5 bases). The CDR3 spans 14 residues. Germline lookup yields CDR1 SGDLS and CDR2 YYNGEE. Trimming took off 0 bases at V and 4 bases at J, with 11 bases between the two ends. CDR3 loop: CASSVGGNTYEQYF. The CDR3 DNA reads as TGTGCCAGCAGCGTAGGAGGGAATACGTACGAGCAGTACTTC.

The CDR3 spells CASSLSGGPYEQYF. CDR3 DNA: TGTGCCAGCAGTCTTTCCGGAGGTCCCTACGAGCAGTACTTC. This sequence joins TRBV7-8 and TRBJ2-7; D may be TRBD2 (5 bases). Germline assignment: CDR1 SGHVS and CDR2 FQNEAQ. This CDR3 spans 14 amino acids. The V gene lost 6 bases and the J gene lost 2 bases, with 14 bases spanning the gap.

The V call is TRBV6-6, the J call TRBJ2-7, with D perhaps matching TRBD2 (5 bases). Germline V gene lookup returns CDR1 MNHNY and CDR2 SVGAGI (reference sequence). CDR3 length: 14 amino acids. V shed 6 bases and J shed 0 bases, with 12 bases lying between them. CDR3 DNA sequence: TGTGCCAGCAGGGCACGGGATAGCTCCTACGAGCAGTACTTC. Amino acids: CASRARDSSYEQYF.